These 17 T cell receptor beta chains originate from one sample sequenced in a study of blood T cell repertoires in COVID-19. Assay used: immunoSEQ multiplex PCR; TCRdb lists only in-frame clones, some missing. The repertoire consists of 250,000 to 300,000 clones, with just over 90% occurring once and the leading ten covering around 2.2%. Material for sequencing was peripheral blood. All receptors come from a woman in her twenties or thirties with COVID-19, enrolled during active disease.

The chain employs TRBV28 and TRBJ1-5, with a possible D match to TRBD1 (6 bases). V was shortened by 7 bases and J by 0 bases, with 22 bases between the two germline ends. The CDR3 loop spans 18 amino acids. Per germline, CDR1 MDHEN and CDR2 SYDVKM. The chain's CDR3 is CASTVGGGRRSSNQPQHF. The CDR3 DNA sequence: TGTGCCAGCACCGTCGGCGGGGGCCGTAGGTCTAGCAATCAGCCCCAGCATTTT.

J is TRBJ1-4 and V is TRBV27; maybe TRBD1 (6 bases). The germline V gene has CDR1 MNHEY and CDR2 SMNVEV (reference sequence). The ends were cut back, 5 bases at V and 3 bases at J, with 10 bases in the middle. The CDR3 covers 14 residues. CDR3 residues: CASSLTGANEKLFF. The CDR3 DNA follows: TGTGCCAGCAGTCTGACAGGAGCTAATGAAAAACTGTTTTTT.

This clone was seen only a few times. The chain links TRBV5-1 to TRBJ2-2, with D hard to call. This CDR3 is built from 15 residues. The germline V gene encodes CDR1 SGHRS and CDR2 YFSETQ. Deletions cut 0 bases from V and 1 base from J, with 7 bases between. The CDR3 protein is CASSLGHRNTGELFF. DNA of the CDR3: TGCGCCAGCAGCTTGGGGCACCGGAACACCGGGGAGCTGTTTTTT.

CDR3 nucleotide sequence: TGTGCCTGGAGTGTGTCAGGGGGCCAAAATGAGCAGTTCTTC. Protein: CAWSVSGGQNEQFF. V gene TRBV30 combines with J gene TRBJ2-1, with 8 nucleotides matching TRBD1. This CDR3 region has 14 residues. The trim removed 0 bases at V and 7 bases at J, leaving 5 bases unmatched. Germline CDR1 GTSNPN, CDR2 SVGIG (reference sequence).

The rearrangement links TRBV19 to TRBJ2-1; D is uncertain. Trimming removed 8 bases at V and 2 bases at J, with 7 bases between. Germline V gene lookup returns CDR1 LNHDA and CDR2 SQIVND (reference sequence). The CDR3 has 12 residues. CDR3 loop: CASSRTYNEQFF. In nucleotides, the CDR3 is TGTGCCAGTTCGAGGACCTACAATGAGCAGTTCTTC.

The V call is TRBV30, the J call TRBJ2-3, with D possibly being TRBD2 (6 bases). In germline, CDR1 is GTSNPN, CDR2 SVGIG (reference sequence). The ends were cut back, 2 bases at V and 1 base at J, with 10 bases in the middle. The CDR3 is 14 amino acids. The CDR3 here is CAWSQGGGTDTQYF. The CDR3 DNA sequence: TGTGCCTGGAGTCAGGGCGGGGGCACAGATACGCAGTATTTT.

The CDR3 DNA follows: TGTGCCAGCAGCTTAGGTAACTACCCCTACGAGCAGTACTTC. This codes for CASSLGNYPYEQYF. The chain has TRBV11-2 and TRBJ2-7; D not certain. CDR3 size: 14 residues. V gave up 1 base and J gave up 2 bases, with 9 bases separating them. Germline values: CDR1 SGHAT, CDR2 FQNNGV.

This rearrangement joins TRBV10-2 to TRBJ2-1; 9 nucleotides line up with TRBD2. The CDR3 is 15 residues long. CDR1 is WSHSY and CDR2 is SAAADI in the germline V gene. Trimming at V came to 0 bases and at J to 6 bases, leaving 3 bases not matched to a gene. The CDR3 DNA reads as TGCGCCAGCAGTGAGTCTAGCGGGAGAATCAATGAGCAGTTCTTC. It translates to CASSESSGRINEQFF.

The chain is built from TRBV6-1 and TRBJ2-1; 9 bases are shared with TRBD1. The germline V gene has CDR1 MNHNS and CDR2 SASEGT. The CDR3 consists of 14 residues. The V gene end was trimmed by 7 bases and the J gene end by 3 bases; junction bases not matched to a gene: 4. DNA for the CDR3: TGTGCCAGCACTTGGACAGGGGACTACAATGAGCAGTTCTTC. Translated, it gives CASTWTGDYNEQFF.

The chain joins TRBV19 to TRBJ2-1; D may be TRBD2 (5 bases). Trimming took off 2 bases at V and 6 bases at J, with 23 bases between the two ends. This CDR3 spans 18 amino acids. Germline V CDR1 and CDR2: LNHDA, SQIVND (reference sequence). CDR3 in amino acids: CASSIRGLRVGDFNEQFF. DNA for the CDR3: TGTGCCAGTAGTATACGAGGACTTCGGGTCGGCGATTTCAATGAGCAGTTCTTC.

The chain uses TRBV7-8 and TRBJ2-1; the match to TRBD1 covers 11 bases. The junction had 5 bases not matched to a gene; V was cut back by 2 bases and J by 8 bases. Per the germline V gene, CDR1 is SGHVS and CDR2 is FQNEAQ. CDR3 length: 15 residues. CDR3 loop: CASSLRDRGNDEQFF. CDR3 bases: TGTGCCAGCAGCTTAAGGGACAGGGGGAACGATGAGCAGTTCTTC.

The chain combines TRBV3-1 (or the pseudogene TRBV3-2) with TRBJ2-1; 13 positions agree with TRBD2. Germline V lookup: CDR1 LGHDT, CDR2 YNNKEL (reference sequence). Germline trimming cut 5 bases from V and 8 bases from J; bases unmatched to any gene: 9. This CDR3 region has 16 residues. CDR3 protein: CASSSRTSGRRDEQFF. CDR3 sequence (DNA): TGTGCCAGCAGCTCTAGGACTAGCGGGAGAAGAGATGAGCAGTTCTTC.

The chain has TRBV5-4 and TRBJ1-4, with TRBD1 as a possible D gene (5 bases). Germline V CDR1 and CDR2: SGHNT, YYREEE (reference sequence). With 2 bases removed from V and 5 bases from J, the gap between germline ends came to 13 bases. The CDR3 length is 15 residues. The CDR3, as DNA: TGTGCCAGCAGCTTAGGGCAGGGCGTGAATGAAAAACTGTTTTTT. Amino acid sequence: CASSLGQGVNEKLFF.

The V call is TRBV10-3, the J call TRBJ2-3, with 9 positions matching TRBD2. This CDR3 region has 14 residues. Germline V lookup: CDR1 ENHRY, CDR2 SYGVKD. Trimming removed 6 bases from V and 2 bases from J; junction bases left unmatched: 3. CDR3: CAISRLAVTDTQYF. The CDR3, as DNA: TGTGCCATCAGCAGACTAGCGGTCACAGATACGCAGTATTTT.

The chain uses TRBV20-1 and TRBJ2-7, with 9 bases aligning to TRBD2. From germline, CDR1 is DFQATT and CDR2 SNEGSKA (reference sequence). The CDR3 loop spans 15 amino acids. With V trimmed by 3 bases and J by 0 bases, 6 bases remained unmatched. The CDR3 nucleotides read TGCAGTGCTAGTCGCCTAGCGGGGAGCTCCTACGAGCAGTACTTC. Amino acid sequence: CSASRLAGSSYEQYF.

The rearrangement links TRBV7-9 to TRBJ1-5; 8 nucleotides match TRBD1. The CDR3 has 17 amino acids. V lost 6 bases, J lost 4 bases, and 14 bases stayed unmatched. CDR1 is SEHNR, CDR2 FQNEAQ, per germline (reference sequence). The CDR3 DNA reads TGTGCCAGCAGTCCTCCCGACGGACAGGGAGAAAATCAGCCCCAGCATTTT. It specifies CASSPPDGQGENQPQHF.

In its sample, this clone was seen a few times. The chain uses TRBV29-1 and TRBJ1-4, with 9 bases fitting TRBD1. The J segment lost 6 bases and the V segment lost 3 bases, leaving 5 bases of the junction unmatched. Germline-derived CDR1 and CDR2 are SQVTM and ANQGSEA. The CDR3 is 14 residues long. Here the CDR3 DNA reads TGCAGCGTTGACCCGGGACAGGGTGATGAAAAACTGTTTTTT. It yields the protein CSVDPGQGDEKLFF. Supplemented by reference TRBV29-1 and TRBJ1-4, the full variable domain reads SAVISQKPSRDICQRGTSLTIQCQVDSQVTMMFWYRQQPGQSLTLIATANQGSEATYESGFVIDKFPISRPNLTFSTLTVSNMSPEDSSIYLCSVDPGQGDEKLFFGSGTQLSVL.